This T cell receptor beta chain was identified during a study of shared clonotypes between healthy human individuals. Each sorted subset replicate got 200 ng genomic DNA, approximately 27,000 genomes. TCRdb's table, derived via immunoSEQ multiplex PCR, lists solely in-frame clones and lacks some. The sample holds 950,000 to 1,100,000 clones, more than 65% seen once. Both subsets, CD45RA+ naive and CD45RA-negative memory, were split from the CD4+ cells. The clonotype was recovered from a man aged 18 to 29 in good health. The sample comprised memory CD4+ T cells sorted from blood. The subset: CD45RA-negative fraction.

CDR3 DNA sequence: TGCGCCAGCAGCTTGTCAGGGTTGAGCTCCTACAATGAGCAGTTCTTC. This encodes CASSLSGLSSYNEQFF. The gene calls are TRBV5-1 and TRBJ2-1; a weak D match, TRBD1 (5 bases). The CDR3 loop spans 16 amino acids. The V gene lost 1 base and the J gene lost 0 bases, with 11 bases spanning the gap. Looked up from germline, CDR1 is SGHRS and CDR2 is YFSETQ.